A single sample gave rise to the 18 T cell receptor beta chains below, sequenced in a study of T cell responses to AZD1222 COVID-19 vaccine. Method: immunoSEQ multiplex PCR; TCRdb's copy keeps in-frame clones and lacks some. This table holds 180,000 or so clones, about nine tenths found once. The sample was peripheral blood, taken 28 days after the second AZD1222 dose. The source of these receptors is an adult who received the AZD1222 COVID-19 vaccine.

The chain recombines TRBV7-8 with TRBJ1-5, with TRBD1 identical over 8 bases. The germline V gene encodes CDR1 SGHVS and CDR2 FQNEAQ. J lost 6 bases, V lost 0 bases, and 4 bases had no gene match. This CDR3 has 15 amino acids. Here the CDR3 reads CASSLAGQGGQPQHF. The CDR3 DNA reads TGTGCCAGCAGCTTAGCCGGACAGGGTGGTCAGCCCCAGCATTTT.

The V gene is TRBV19, the J gene TRBJ2-3, with D hard to call. This CDR3 region has 15 residues. Looked up from germline, CDR1 is LNHDA and CDR2 is SQIVND (reference sequence). The V end lost 3 bases, the J end lost 0 bases, and 10 bases lay between the germline ends. CDR3 coding DNA: TGTGCCAGTAGTATGGTGGGGATAAGCACAGATACGCAGTATTTT. Translated, it gives CASSMVGISTDTQYF.

This clone showed up just once. V is TRBV27 and J is TRBJ2-7; 12 nucleotides line up with TRBD2. The CDR3 consists of 16 residues. Looked up from germline, CDR1 is MNHEY and CDR2 is SMNVEV (reference sequence). The V and J ends lost 5 bases and 4 bases, in that order; junction bases with no gene match: 9. This chain's CDR3 is CASSPSLAGGPYEQYF. CDR3 sequence (DNA): TGTGCCAGCAGTCCCAGCCTAGCGGGAGGGCCTTACGAGCAGTACTTC.

V usage is TRBV5-8 and J usage is TRBJ1-2; no reliable D call. Germline V gene data show CDR1 as SGHTS and CDR2 as YDEGEE. V gave up 0 bases and J gave up 6 bases, with 12 bases separating them. CDR3 length: 14 residues. CDR3 sequence: CASSLGRGLDGYTF. For the CDR3, the DNA is TGTGCCAGCAGCTTGGGCCGAGGGTTAGATGGCTACACCTTC.

V is TRBV10-3 and J is TRBJ2-5; 8 bases agree with TRBD2. Germline-derived CDR1 and CDR2 are ENHRY and SYGVKD. This CDR3 has 16 amino acids. V was clipped by 2 bases and J by 5 bases; unmatched bases: 10. The CDR3 bases are TGTGCCATCAGTGAGAGAGCGGGGGAGTTTGGGGAGACCCAGTACTTC. Protein sequence: CAISERAGEFGETQYF.

This rearrangement joins TRBV24-1 to TRBJ1-2; 11 positions agree with TRBD1. The CDR3 totals 15 residues. Germline V gene sequence: CDR1 KGHDR, CDR2 SFDVKD. Trimming cost V 5 bases and J 7 bases; bases outside gene matches: 8. CDR3 in DNA: TGTGCCACCAGTGTTACGGACAGGGGGCCGGTTGGCTACACCTTC. It codes for CATSVTDRGPVGYTF.

The J gene is TRBJ2-3, the V gene TRBV7-9; tentative D call: TRBD2 (6 bases). CDR1 is SEHNR and CDR2 is FQNEAQ in the germline V gene (reference sequence). CDR3 length equals 15 residues. Deletions cut 8 bases from V and 0 bases from J, with 15 bases between. CDR3 region: CASGGALISTDTQYF. DNA for the CDR3: TGTGCCAGCGGCGGGGCCCTCATTAGCACAGATACGCAGTATTTT.

The chain recombines TRBV7-2 with TRBJ1-5; D ambiguous. V shed 3 bases and J shed 4 bases, with 13 bases lying between them. CDR1 is SGHTA, CDR2 FQGNSA, per germline. The CDR3 covers 15 residues. Here the CDR3 DNA reads TGTGCCAGCAGCTTCGGACCAGGATTAAATCAGCCCCAGCATTTT. Amino acids: CASSFGPGLNQPQHF.

This clone appeared a single time. The chain has TRBV19 and TRBJ2-7; D possibly corresponds to TRBD1 (5 bases). The CDR3 extends over 15 amino acids. The V gene lost 6 bases and the J gene lost 0 bases, with 15 bases spanning the gap. Per germline, CDR1 LNHDA and CDR2 SQIVND (reference sequence). The CDR3 region is CASSVFTDSSYEQYF. The CDR3 DNA reads TGTGCCAGTAGCGTTTTTACAGACAGCTCCTACGAGCAGTACTTC.

This clone came up once. The chain links TRBV7-3 to TRBJ2-5; D is uncertain. This CDR3 contains 13 residues. V lost 8 bases, J lost 5 bases, and 15 bases lay in between. In germline, CDR1 is SGHTA, CDR2 FQGTGA. DNA of the CDR3: TGTGCCAGCTCATTACCCCCTAGGGAGACCCAGTACTTC. Amino acids: CASSLPPRETQYF.

This clone was observed a single time. This rearrangement joins TRBV30 to TRBJ2-2; TRBD1 aligns across 7 bases. Germline V gene data show CDR1 as GTSNPN and CDR2 as SVGIG (reference sequence). J lost 5 bases, V lost 3 bases, and 9 bases had no gene match. The CDR3 has 15 amino acids. The CDR3 protein is CAWSPRDRVTGELFF. As DNA, the CDR3 is TGTGCCTGGAGCCCGCGAGACAGGGTTACCGGGGAGCTGTTTTTT. The whole variable domain, filled in from reference TRBV30 and TRBJ2-2, reads SQTIHQWPATLVQPVGSPLSLECTVEGTSNPNLYWYRQAAGRGLQLLFYSVGIGQISSEVPQNLSASRPQDRQFILSSKKLLLSDSGFYLCAWSPRDRVTGELFFGEGSRLTVL.

The chain uses TRBV5-6 and TRBJ1-5; 7 nucleotides line up with TRBD1. The CDR3 has 13 amino acids. J was trimmed by 6 bases and V by 4 bases; bases with no gene match: 4. CDR1 SGHDT and CDR2 YYEEEE come from the germline V gene. The CDR3: CASSPDRAQPQHF. CDR3 coding DNA: TGTGCCAGCAGCCCTGACAGGGCTCAGCCCCAGCATTTT.

The CDR3 reads CASSIPPGSYSNQPQHF. The CDR3 DNA is TGTGCCAGTAGTATCCCCCCAGGCAGCTATAGCAATCAGCCCCAGCATTTT. The rearrangement links TRBV19 to TRBJ1-5; D is unresolved. Germline V CDR1 and CDR2: LNHDA, SQIVND (reference sequence). With 3 bases removed from V and 0 bases from J, the gap between germline ends came to 15 bases. The CDR3 is made up of 17 amino acids.

This clone appeared once. The chain carries TRBV19 and TRBJ2-1; a weak D match, TRBD1 (6 bases). CDR3 size: 15 residues. CDR1 and CDR2 (germline): LNHDA, SQIVND (reference sequence). Deletions cut 3 bases from V and 4 bases from J, with 13 bases between. CDR3 sequence: CASSIEQGRYNEQFF. In DNA form, the CDR3 reads TGTGCCAGTAGTATTGAACAGGGCCGTTACAATGAGCAGTTCTTC.

The genes are TRBV2 and TRBJ2-6; 11 bases fit TRBD1. The ends lost 9 bases at V and 0 bases at J; junction bases unmatched: 4. The CDR3 is 16 residues long. The germline CDR1 and CDR2 sequences are SNHLY and FYNNEI. The DNA of the CDR3 is TGTGCCAGACTCGGGACAGGGGGCTCTGGGGCCAACGTCCTGACTTTC. This gives the protein CARLGTGGSGANVLTF. Combining the CDR3 with reference TRBV2 and TRBJ2-6 gives the whole variable domain EPEVTQTPSHQVTQMGQEVILRCVPISNHLYFYWYRQILGQKVEFLVSFYNNEISEKSEIFDDQFSVERPDGSNFTLKIRSTKLEDSAMYFCARLGTGGSGANVLTFGAGSRLTVL.

V is TRBV6-1 and J is TRBJ1-2, with D tentatively TRBD1 (5 bases). The CDR3 length is 15 residues. CDR1 is MNHNS and CDR2 is SASEGT in the germline V gene. Trimming removed 5 bases at V and 8 bases at J, with 21 bases between. The CDR3 region has the DNA TGTGCCAGCAGTCCCCCGACAGACACTCTCGGGGGCTACACCTTC. Amino acid sequence: CASSPPTDTLGGYTF.

The V call is TRBV11-2, the J call TRBJ1-6; D ambiguous. The germline V gene has CDR1 SGHAT and CDR2 FQNNGV. CDR3 length: 16 amino acids. With 5 bases removed from V and 4 bases from J, the gap between germline ends came to 15 bases. CDR3 in amino acids: CASSTNGVIYNSPLHF. CDR3 sequence (DNA): TGTGCCAGCAGCACCAATGGGGTCATTTATAATTCACCCCTCCACTTT.

This chain joins TRBV4-1 and TRBJ1-6; D is undetermined. The ends were cut back, 0 bases at V and 8 bases at J, with 5 bases in the middle. The CDR3 is 13 amino acids. Germline-derived CDR1 and CDR2 are MGHRA and YSYEKL. This CDR3 is CASSQDYDSPLHF. The CDR3 nucleotides read TGCGCCAGCAGCCAAGATTATGATTCACCCCTCCACTTT.